The T cell receptor (beta chain) described here comes from a study of blood T cell repertoires in COVID-19 (dated by TCRdb to 2019 to 2021). Regarding the research as a whole: Samples from collaborators originated in the United States, Italy and Spain and spanned both the acute and convalescent phases of COVID-19. The prospective study material was composed of cDNA or gDNA derived from T cells, B-cell-depleted T cells, or PBMCs. Subjects who had been exposed to COVID-19, were actively infected with it, or had recovered from it provided the deeply sampled blood TCRbeta repertoires that made up the dataset. A freely available public database, intended as a resource for researchers studying the immune response to SARS-CoV-2, is where the repertoires were released. Samples were obtained from the ongoing ImmuneRACE study (first 160 participants) and from 1,000 to 1,500 subjects provided by 6 global collaborators. Where available, HLA class I and class II types were obtained from metadata supplied by the sample provider rather than from assay-based typing. Nearly every sample came with metadata listing a de-identified subject ID, COVID-19 status, age in years and sex. Overall study outcomes, separate from this receptor: The amount of clinical and demographic metadata varied by source and participant and was provided uncurated.

For this clone: Its antigen has not been determined. No much larger clonotype is one base removed from it; base qualities were not supplied.

The collaborating institutions used their own protocols to collect whole blood in K2EDTA tubes. For TCRbeta analysis, collaborator samples were shipped as frozen whole blood, as isolated PBMCs, or as DNA extracted from either sample type. TCRbeta CDR3 regions were amplified from genomic DNA by means of the immunoSEQ Assay, a bias-controlled multiplex PCR. From the authors' description of their analysis: The number of nucleated cells in each sample was estimated from the amplification of reference gene primers within the assay. Sequence reads were collapsed and filtered to measure the absolute abundance of every unique TCRbeta CDR3 rearrangement. For each sample, productive Simpson clonality was calculated as the square root of Simpson's diversity index over productive rearrangements. TCRdb stores this immuneACCESS table with in-frame sequences only. Part of the clones is absent; in the studies checked, under half of the shortfall reflects unresolved V genes, and no reason is known for the rest. V and J calls and clone size follow that table, whereas D and trimming were derived from the DNA. In all, the sample holds about 47,000 clones, and around four fifths of those were seen once. The leading ten clones occupy 7% to 8.5% of the sample.

V sheds 4 bases and J sheds 2 bases, leaving 6 bases between their ends. From the cysteine up to the phenylalanine, the CDR3 has a length of 12 residues. Only the CDR3 DNA is retained, 36 bases long and in frame from the first base. The germline V gene (reference sequence) gives CDR1 as LGHDT and CDR2 as YNNKEL. The clonotype originates from a man between 60 and 75 years old with active COVID-19. Recombination connected TRBV3-1 (or the pseudogene TRBV3-2) to TRBJ2-7; the D gene is unclear. Sequencing used peripheral blood. DNA sequence: TGTGCCAGCAGCCGCGGCGCCTACGAGCAGTACTTC. It translates to CASSRGAYEQYF.